This is a list of T cell receptor beta chains from one sample in a study of human T cells and chemical hapten exposure. TCRdb re-called the RACE reads through MiXCR, storing one row per CDR3 protein. The data contain fewer than 40,000 distinct CDR3 sequences, roughly 5.4% of them singletons. The sequenced material came from whole blood. These receptors were obtained from a human donor in good health. Some clones in this sample may be carry-over from other donors' samples. CDR3s include the opening cysteine and the closing phenylalanine or tryptophan. Fields, in order: clone size, D gene, J gene, V gene, CDR3 protein, CDR3 DNA. A D gene is named only where the DNA matches it firmly. Rows give clone size only sometimes, using once, few, many, or a class for an expanded clone.

clone size: few; D gene: NA; J gene: TRBJ1-6; V gene: TRBV4-3; CDR3 protein: CASSQDDSRNIPSPLHF; CDR3 DNA: TGCGCCAGCAGCCAAGATGATTCTAGGAACATTCCTTCACCCCTCCACTTT
clone size: NA; D gene: NA; J gene: TRBJ1-6; V gene: TRBV7-8; CDR3 protein: CASSLVSGDIRSPLHF; CDR3 DNA: TGTGCCAGCAGCTTGGTTTCCGGGGATATACGTTCACCCCTCCACTTT
clone size: few; D gene: TRBD1; J gene: TRBJ1-2; V gene: TRBV7-2; CDR3 protein: CASSSTGGYGYTF; CDR3 DNA: TGTGCCAGCAGCTCCACAGGGGGATATGGCTACACCTTC
clone size: NA; D gene: NA; J gene: TRBJ2-7; V gene: TRBV29-1; CDR3 protein: CSVVGAQSAYEQYF; CDR3 DNA: TGCAGCGTTGTCGGGGCTCAATCGGCTTACGAGCAGTACTTC
clone size: many; D gene: NA; J gene: TRBJ2-1; V gene: TRBV27; CDR3 protein: CASSLSGRDHSEQFF; CDR3 DNA: TGTGCCAGCAGTTTATCGGGTCGGGACCACAGTGAGCAGTTCTTC
clone size: many; D gene: TRBD1; J gene: TRBJ2-1; V gene: TRBV27; CDR3 protein: CASSPGTGNNEQFF; CDR3 DNA: TGTGCCAGCAGCCCCGGGACAGGGAACAATGAGCAGTTCTTC
clone size: NA; D gene: NA; J gene: TRBJ1-1; V gene: TRBV6-5; CDR3 protein: CASTPGHSDTEAFF; CDR3 DNA: TGTGCCAGCACCCCGGGCCATTCAGACACTGAAGCTTTCTTT
clone size: many; D gene: TRBD1; J gene: TRBJ2-2; V gene: TRBV12-3/TRBV12-4; CDR3 protein: CASSLGQGANTGELFF; CDR3 DNA: TGTGCCAGCAGTTTGGGGCAGGGGGCGAACACCGGGGAGCTGTTTTTT
clone size: many; D gene: NA; J gene: TRBJ2-3; V gene: TRBV27; CDR3 protein: CASSLGDTQYF; CDR3 DNA: TGTGCCAGCAGTCTAGGGGATACGCAGTATTTT
clone size: many; D gene: TRBD1; J gene: TRBJ1-3; V gene: TRBV7-8; CDR3 protein: CASSLFRTGSGNTIYF; CDR3 DNA: TGTGCCAGCAGCTTATTTAGGACAGGGAGTGGAAACACCATATATTTT
clone size: many; D gene: NA; J gene: TRBJ1-2; V gene: TRBV29-1; CDR3 protein: CSVEDRSRGIYGYTF; CDR3 DNA: TGCAGCGTTGAAGACCGGTCGCGAGGCATCTATGGCTACACCTTC
clone size: medium-sized; D gene: TRBD2; J gene: TRBJ2-7; V gene: TRBV27; CDR3 protein: CASSSLAGGYSYEQYF; CDR3 DNA: TGTGCCAGCAGTTCCTTAGCGGGGGGGTACTCCTACGAGCAGTACTTC
clone size: many; D gene: TRBD2; J gene: TRBJ2-7; V gene: TRBV6-6; CDR3 protein: CASSYPGTSSYEQYF; CDR3 DNA: TGTGCCAGCAGTTACCCCGGGACTAGCTCCTACGAGCAGTACTTC
clone size: many; D gene: TRBD1; J gene: TRBJ2-5; V gene: TRBV7-2; CDR3 protein: CASSPTGGPETQYF; CDR3 DNA: TGTGCCAGCAGTCCAACAGGGGGCCCGGAGACCCAGTACTTC
clone size: many; D gene: TRBD1; J gene: TRBJ2-1; V gene: TRBV6-5; CDR3 protein: CASHGTGTGLYNEQFF; CDR3 DNA: TGTGCCAGCCATGGAACCGGGACAGGGCTTTACAATGAGCAGTTCTTC
clone size: many; D gene: TRBD1; J gene: TRBJ2-7; V gene: TRBV12-3/TRBV12-4; CDR3 protein: CASSSGGYEQYF; CDR3 DNA: TGTGCCAGCAGTTCAGGGGGCTACGAGCAGTACTTC
clone size: many; D gene: NA; J gene: TRBJ1-2; V gene: TRBV20-1; CDR3 protein: CSARDFKGGYTF; CDR3 DNA: TGCAGTGCTAGAGACTTCAAGGGGGGCTACACCTTC
clone size: many; D gene: NA; J gene: TRBJ2-5; V gene: TRBV19; CDR3 protein: CASSRYHQGPVETQYF; CDR3 DNA: TGTGCCAGTAGCCGATACCATCAGGGGCCCGTGGAGACCCAGTACTTC
clone size: many; D gene: TRBD1; J gene: TRBJ2-7; V gene: TRBV20-1; CDR3 protein: CSAIRNRGIFDEQYF; CDR3 DNA: TGCAGTGCTATCCGCAACAGGGGGATTTTCGACGAGCAGTACTTC
clone size: NA; D gene: NA; J gene: TRBJ1-1; V gene: TRBV20-1; CDR3 protein: CSARRLSGNTEAFF; CDR3 DNA: TGCAGTGCTAGAAGACTATCGGGGAACACTGAAGCTTTCTTT
clone size: many; D gene: NA; J gene: TRBJ2-2; V gene: TRBV30; CDR3 protein: CAWSRTATGELFF; CDR3 DNA: TGTGCCTGGAGTCGGACGGCCACCGGGGAGCTGTTTTTT
clone size: medium-sized; D gene: TRBD2; J gene: TRBJ2-5; V gene: TRBV28; CDR3 protein: CASRNLAGEVETQYF; CDR3 DNA: TGTGCCAGCAGAAATCTAGCGGGGGAGGTGGAGACCCAGTACTTC
clone size: few; D gene: NA; J gene: TRBJ1-5; V gene: TRBV5-1; CDR3 protein: CASSLGQFRNQPQHF; CDR3 DNA: TGCGCCAGCAGCTTGGGACAATTTAGGAATCAGCCCCAGCATTTT
clone size: many; D gene: NA; J gene: TRBJ1-2; V gene: TRBV30; CDR3 protein: CAWRHLTGLYGYTF; CDR3 DNA: TGTGCCTGGAGACACTTGACGGGGCTCTATGGCTACACCTTC
clone size: many; D gene: NA; J gene: TRBJ2-5; V gene: TRBV18; CDR3 protein: CASSPTADQETQYF; CDR3 DNA: TGTGCCAGCTCACCGACCGCAGATCAAGAGACCCAGTACTTC
clone size: many; D gene: NA; J gene: TRBJ2-7; V gene: TRBV7-2; CDR3 protein: CASSLIQGQGYEQYF; CDR3 DNA: TGTGCCAGCAGCTTAATCCAAGGTCAGGGGTACGAGCAGTACTTC
clone size: many; D gene: NA; J gene: TRBJ2-7; V gene: TRBV15; CDR3 protein: CATRPGTEPTYEQYF; CDR3 DNA: TGTGCCACCCGCCCCGGGACCGAACCCACCTACGAGCAGTACTTC